The 31 T cell receptor beta chains in this list originate from one sample, sequenced in a study of regulatory T cells in long-lasting Graves disease. Time point meaning: newly diagnosed GD, antithyroid drugs for less than 3 months. PBMC-extracted RNA yielded the TCR library. CDR3 regions were amplified by Arm-PCR using iRepertoire HTBI primers to build TCR beta libraries. Each CDR3 protein is one row after TCRdb ran MiXCR on the multiplex PCR reads. The sample contains about 210,000 distinct CDR3 sequences, roughly 18% of which appear only once. In addition, the sample was reused for a study of T cells in Graves' hyperthyroidism and ophthalmopathy.

Sequences were derived from peripheral blood mononuclear cells (PBMCs), sampled at new diagnosis, from a patient treated with antithyroid drugs. These receptors were obtained from a woman aged 25 to 39 with Graves disease.

This clonotype was seen ten or more times. The chain carries TRBV12-3 or TRBV12-4 and TRBJ1-6; the match to TRBD1 covers 9 bases. Trimming removed 5 bases from V and 10 bases from J; junction bases left unmatched: 6. CDR3 length equals 14 residues. The CDR3 nucleotides are TGTGCCAGCAGTCTGACAGGGGGGTGGTCACCCCTCCACTTT. Its protein product is CASSLTGGWSPLHF.

This clonotype has a count of ten or more. The chain joins TRBV29-1 to TRBJ1-6; 9 nucleotides match TRBD1. The CDR3 is 13 amino acids. Losses at the gene ends were 7 bases for V and 7 bases for J; bases not matched to a gene: 5. The germline V gene has CDR1 SQVTM and CDR2 ANQGSEA. CDR3 sequence (DNA): TGCAGCGCCCGGGACAGGGAGAATTCACCCCTCCACTTT. Its protein is CSARDRENSPLHF.

This clonotype was seen at least ten times. The chain joins TRBV7-9 to TRBJ2-2, with D perhaps TRBD1 (6 bases). The germline CDR1 and CDR2 sequences are SEHNR and FQNEAQ (reference sequence). V lost 1 base, J lost 1 base, and 10 bases lay in between. This CDR3 spans 16 amino acids. The CDR3, as DNA: TGTGCCAGCAGCTTAGGTCAGGGGATGAACACCGGGGAGCTGTTTTTT. This gives the protein CASSLGQGMNTGELFF.

In this sample, this clonotype turned up once. Only one base separates this from a far larger clonotype, so it likely reflects a read error. This chain joins TRBV2 and TRBJ2-4, with TRBD2 identical over 9 bases. The CDR3 loop spans 15 amino acids. Per the germline V gene, CDR1 is SNHLY and CDR2 is FYNNEI. The CDR3 spells CASSEALAGGVEQSF. CDR3 nucleotides: TGTGCCAGCAGTGAAGCGCTTGCGGGAGGGGTTGAGCAGTCCTTC.

Ten or more counts support this clonotype. This chain links TRBV30 with TRBJ1-1, with D possibly being TRBD1 (6 bases). Deletions cut 3 bases from V and 1 base from J, with 9 bases between. In germline, CDR1 is GTSNPN, CDR2 SVGIG (reference sequence). The CDR3 is 13 residues long. The CDR3 nucleotides are TGTGCCTGGAGCGGACAGACGAACACTGAAGCTTTCTTT. Encoded protein: CAWSGQTNTEAFF.

In its sample, this clonotype was seen many times. The chain has TRBV6-5 and TRBJ1-2; D is undetermined. The V gene lost 2 bases and the J gene lost 4 bases, with 8 bases spanning the gap. This CDR3 comprises 13 residues. Per the germline V gene, CDR1 is MNHEY and CDR2 is SVGAGI. In DNA form, the CDR3 reads TGTGCCAGCAGTTACGACACCCTCTATGGCTACACCTTC. It translates to CASSYDTLYGYTF.

This clonotype was detected ten times or more. The V call is TRBV6-1, the J call TRBJ1-3; D ambiguous. Trimming removed 8 bases from V and 9 bases from J, with 11 bases in between. The CDR3 covers 11 residues. From germline, CDR1 is MNHNS and CDR2 SASEGT. CDR3 protein: CASRRGSTIYF. In DNA form, the CDR3 reads TGTGCCAGCCGGCGGGGTAGCACCATATATTTT.

DNA of the CDR3: TGTGCCAGCAGTTTAGTAACGGGGTCTAATGAAAAACTGTTTTTT. As protein: CASSLVTGSNEKLFF. The genes are TRBV12-3 or TRBV12-4 and TRBJ1-4; no clear D. Deletions cut 1 base from V and 3 bases from J, with 9 bases between. This CDR3 region has 15 residues.

With regard to this clonotype: A much larger clone lies a single base off, so this may be a read error. The V gene is TRBV28, the J gene TRBJ2-7; 7 bases agree with TRBD2. The CDR3 runs to 13 residues. J gave up 6 bases and V 10 bases, and 12 bases lay outside the gene matches. Germline V CDR1 and CDR2: MDHEN, SYDVKM. CDR3 sequence: CATRAGITGEQYF. DNA for the CDR3: TGTGCCACTAGAGCGGGAATAACGGGCGAGCAGTACTTC.

This clonotype was observed many times. The chain is built from TRBV27 and TRBJ1-1; 7 positions match TRBD1. Germline-derived CDR1 and CDR2 are MNHEY and SMNVEV (reference sequence). Germline trimming cut 10 bases from V and 6 bases from J; bases unmatched to any gene: 17. The CDR3 has 15 amino acids. The CDR3 region has the DNA TGTGCCACCACCTCTAAGACAGGGTGGGGGCCTGAAGCTTTCTTT. It specifies CATTSKTGWGPEAFF.

The chain uses TRBV4-1 and TRBJ1-2; weak D call: TRBD1 (5 bases). Germline values: CDR1 MGHRA, CDR2 YSYEKL. Trimming removed 3 bases from V and 4 bases from J, with 15 bases in between. This CDR3 is 15 amino acids long. The CDR3 nucleotides read TGCGCCAGCAGCCACGACAGCCCAATGATCTATGGCTACACCTTC. Translation gives CASSHDSPMIYGYTF.

The chain combines TRBV5-6 with TRBJ2-2; no firm D call. Trimming removed 0 bases from V and 5 bases from J, with 8 bases in between. The CDR3 runs 14 residues. Germline-derived CDR1 and CDR2 are SGHDT and YYEEEE. This chain's CDR3 is CASSLDGLTGELFF. The CDR3 region has the DNA TGTGCCAGCAGCTTGGATGGGTTAACCGGGGAGCTGTTTTTT.

This clonotype was detected many times. V gene TRBV2 combines with J gene TRBJ2-3; D is ambiguous. Trimming removed 3 bases from V and 2 bases from J, with 9 bases in between. The CDR3 spans 14 residues. Per germline, CDR1 SNHLY and CDR2 FYNNEI. The CDR3 DNA is TGTGCCAGCAGTGACTACGGTCTCACAGATACGCAGTATTTT. It is translated as CASSDYGLTDTQYF.

This clonotype showed up many times. CDR3 amino acids: CASRNLGQGNQPQHF. The CDR3, as DNA: TGTGCCAGCCGAAACCTGGGGCAAGGCAATCAGCCCCAGCATTTT. The chain carries TRBV6-2 or TRBV6-3 and TRBJ1-5, with a tentative D call TRBD1 (5 bases). Germline V lookup: CDR1 MNHEY, CDR2 SVGEGT. Deletions cut 8 bases from V and 2 bases from J, with 16 bases between. The CDR3 contains 15 residues.

This clonotype was observed many times. The chain uses TRBV24-1 and TRBJ2-1; 9 bases fit TRBD1. V was clipped by 1 base and J by 10 bases; unmatched bases: 10. Per germline, CDR1 KGHDR and CDR2 SFDVKD. The CDR3 loop spans 16 amino acids. CDR3 sequence reads: CATSDFGTGWEWEQFF. CDR3 nucleotide sequence: TGTGCCACCAGTGATTTCGGGACAGGGTGGGAATGGGAGCAGTTCTTC.

The table lists this clonotype with many counts. The chain links TRBV24-1 to TRBJ2-5; 10 bases agree with TRBD1. The CDR3 is 14 amino acids. J was trimmed by 5 bases and V by 3 bases; bases with no gene match: 2. CDR1 is KGHDR and CDR2 is SFDVKD in the germline V gene. CDR3 nucleotides: TGTGCCACCAGTGATGGGGGACAGGGGGAGACCCAGTACTTC. This gives the protein CATSDGGQGETQYF.

This clonotype was recorded a few times. The chain links TRBV6-1 to TRBJ2-4; D ambiguous. Germline assignment: CDR1 MNHNS and CDR2 SASEGT. This CDR3 is 12 amino acids long. Deletions cut 4 bases from V and 8 bases from J, with 9 bases between. The CDR3 DNA follows: TGTGCCAGCAGTGGCCTTTGGGACATTCAGTACTTC. Protein product: CASSGLWDIQYF.

There are a few counts of this clonotype. Just one base apart from a much larger clone, this may be a read error. This rearrangement joins TRBV12-5 to TRBJ1-5; 7 bases agree with TRBD1. Germline CDR1 reads LGHNT; CDR2 reads FRNRAP. This CDR3 is built from 16 residues. The CDR3 DNA reads TGTGCTAGTGGTTTGATGGGACAGCTTAGCAGTCAGCCCCAGCATTTT. Translating it yields CASGLMGQLSSQPQHF.

This clonotype was counted many times. CDR3 nucleotides: TGCAGTGCCCCTCAGGGGGCGGGAGGTCAGCCCCAGCATTTT. It specifies CSAPQGAGGQPQHF. The chain is built from TRBV20-1 and TRBJ1-5; TRBD1 matches at 8 bases. There are 14 residues in the CDR3. With V trimmed by 6 bases and J by 6 bases, 10 bases remained unmatched. CDR1 and CDR2 (germline): DFQATT, SNEGSKA (reference sequence).

This clonotype has ten or more counts. The chain has TRBV19 and TRBJ2-2; 7 positions match TRBD2. Germline V gene lookup returns CDR1 LNHDA and CDR2 SQIVND (reference sequence). CDR3 size: 15 residues. V dropped 2 bases and J dropped 2; count of bases not matched to a gene: 2. CDR3 sequence reads: CASSILADNTGELFF. CDR3 in DNA: TGTGCCAGTAGTATACTAGCGGATAACACCGGGGAGCTGTTTTTT.

This clonotype was observed many times. The chain employs TRBV7-2 and TRBJ2-7, with D unclear. This CDR3 has 17 amino acids. Trimming took off 3 bases at V and 0 bases at J, with 18 bases between the two ends. Germline CDR1 and CDR2: SGHTA and FQGNSA. Here the CDR3 reads CASSFPRDVASSYEQYF. CDR3 DNA sequence: TGTGCCAGCAGCTTCCCTCGAGACGTGGCCAGCTCCTACGAGCAGTACTTC.

This clonotype has at least ten counts. This chain uses TRBV19 with TRBJ2-1; the match to TRBD2 covers 10 bases. Per germline, CDR1 LNHDA and CDR2 SQIVND (reference sequence). The ends lost 2 bases at V and 7 bases at J; junction bases unmatched: 8. The CDR3 is 16 amino acids. The CDR3 nucleotides are TGTGCCAGTAGTATATGGGCTAGCGGGAGTTATAATGAGCAGTTCTTC. The encoded protein is CASSIWASGSYNEQFF.

This clonotype was detected ten times or more. The chain joins TRBV28 to TRBJ2-7; D perhaps matches TRBD1 (6 bases). Germline V gene sequence: CDR1 MDHEN, CDR2 SYDVKM. The CDR3 covers 15 residues. V was trimmed by 4 bases and J by 3 bases, leaving 16 bases between them. The CDR3 is CASSYPGQGFYEQYF. The CDR3 DNA reads TGTGCCAGCAGTTACCCCGGGCAGGGGTTCTACGAGCAGTACTTC.

In this sample, this clonotype turned up a few times. The chain joins TRBV7-9 to TRBJ2-1; TRBD2 aligns across 9 bases. Germline V CDR1 and CDR2: SEHNR, FQNEAQ (reference sequence). The CDR3 is 18 amino acids. Germline trimming cut 3 bases from V and 9 bases from J; bases unmatched to any gene: 18. The CDR3 DNA sequence: TGTGCCAGCAGCTTTTCCTCCGCACGGGCTAGCGGGATAGGTGAGCAGTTCTTC. Amino acids: CASSFSSARASGIGEQFF.

The table lists this clonotype with many counts. The CDR3, as DNA: TGTGCCAGCAGTGAAGAAGGGTCCCCCCCCCAAGTCCACAAGACGTCCCAGCATTTT. This encodes CASSEEGSPPQVHKTSQHF. This chain uses TRBV6-1 with TRBJ1-5; no clear D. The V end was cut by 1 base, the J end by 11 bases, with 30 bases between. CDR1 and CDR2 from the germline V gene are MNHNS and SASEGT. The CDR3 contains 19 residues.

This clonotype was observed at least ten times. The chain links TRBV28 to TRBJ1-2; D remains unclear. CDR1 MDHEN and CDR2 SYDVKM come from the germline V gene. The CDR3 length is 13 residues. Trimming removed 1 base at V and 5 bases at J, with 8 bases between. DNA of the CDR3: TGTGCCAGCAGTTTATCCCCCGAGTATGGCTACACCTTC. It translates to CASSLSPEYGYTF.

This clonotype was seen repeatedly, ten times or more. The chain carries TRBV3-1 and TRBJ1-3, with a possible D match to TRBD1 (6 bases). In germline, CDR1 is LGHDT, CDR2 YNNKEL (reference sequence). CDR3 size: 17 residues. Trimming removed 0 bases at V and 3 bases at J, with 15 bases between. In DNA form, the CDR3 reads TGTGCCAGCAGCCAAGATCGGGCCAGGGGAGGTGGAAACACCATATATTTT. Its protein product is CASSQDRARGGGNTIYF.

In this sample, this clonotype turned up many times. The rearrangement joins TRBV6-1 to TRBJ1-1, with D perhaps TRBD1 (6 bases). CDR3 length equals 13 residues. Trimming removed 7 bases at V and 6 bases at J, with 15 bases between. Germline V gene lookup returns CDR1 MNHNS and CDR2 SASEGT. Here the CDR3 reads CASTVREGAEAFF. DNA of the CDR3: TGTGCCAGCACCGTACGGGAGGGGGCTGAAGCTTTCTTT.

This clonotype was found many times. The chain carries TRBV5-1 and TRBJ1-4; D ambiguous. The germline V gene encodes CDR1 SGHRS and CDR2 YFSETQ. The CDR3 runs to 13 residues. V dropped 1 base and J dropped 7 bases, with 8 bases sitting between them. The CDR3 loop reads CASSLTATEKLFF. In nucleotides, the CDR3 is TGCGCCAGCAGCTTGACAGCTACTGAAAAACTGTTTTTT.

This clonotype was counted many times. The chain recombines TRBV19 with TRBJ2-1; D could derive from TRBD1 or TRBD2 (5 bases each). Trimming pared 3 bases from V and 8 bases from J, leaving 23 bases between. Germline V gene sequence: CDR1 LNHDA, CDR2 SQIVND (reference sequence). The CDR3 is made up of 17 amino acids. Written as DNA, the CDR3 is TGTGCCAGTAGTATCTTCTTCGGACCCTTGATGGGGGATGAGCAGTTCTTC. Its translation: CASSIFFGPLMGDEQFF.

There are many counts of this clonotype. The chain combines TRBV20-1 with TRBJ1-1; TRBD1 matches at 7 bases. The germline V gene encodes CDR1 DFQATT and CDR2 SNEGSKA (reference sequence). The CDR3 is made up of 16 amino acids. V dropped 0 bases and J dropped 10; count of bases not matched to a gene: 17. CDR3 residues: CSARDPRGQTEGGAFF. The CDR3 coding sequence is TGCAGTGCTAGAGACCCAAGGGGACAGACCGAGGGGGGAGCTTTCTTT.